This is a list of T cell receptor beta chains from one sample in a study of blood T cell repertoires in COVID-19. Some clones are missing from TCRdb's copy, which holds only in-frame ones; the method was immunoSEQ multiplex PCR. The sample includes approximately 250,000 clones, roughly 85% of them seen just once. The sample was PBMCs or T cells enriched from blood (not recorded which). These receptors were obtained from a woman between 50 and 59 years old with acute COVID-19. CDR3s include the opening cysteine and the closing phenylalanine or tryptophan. The D gene is left open where the match is weak. The size field is filled for only some rows; it gives once, few, many or a size class.

d_call: .; j_call: TRBJ1-6; v_call: TRBV20-1; clone_size: .; cdr3_nt: TGCAGTGCTAGAGACCCGGGTACCCTCCACTTT; cdr3_aa: CSARDPGTLHF
d_call: .; j_call: TRBJ1-1; v_call: TRBV30; clone_size: .; cdr3_nt: TGTGCCTCCCAGGGCACTGGACGTATAGAAGCTTTCTTT; cdr3_aa: CASQGTGRIEAFF
d_call: .; j_call: TRBJ1-3; v_call: TRBV12-3/TRBV12-4; clone_size: .; cdr3_nt: TGTGCCAGCAACAGCCGCTCTGGAAACACCATATATTTT; cdr3_aa: CASNSRSGNTIYF
d_call: .; j_call: TRBJ1-6; v_call: TRBV5-1; clone_size: .; cdr3_nt: TGCGCCAGCAGCTTGTCGGCCGCAGGACTAAATTCACCCCTCCACTTT; cdr3_aa: CASSLSAAGLNSPLHF
d_call: TRBD2; j_call: TRBJ2-7; v_call: TRBV9; clone_size: once; cdr3_nt: TGTGCCAGCAGCCAGGGAGGGTACAGAGAGACCTACGAGCAGTACTTC; cdr3_aa: CASSQGGYRETYEQYF
d_call: .; j_call: TRBJ1-2; v_call: TRBV19; clone_size: .; cdr3_nt: TGTGCCAGTAGTACTACAGTGGACTATGGCTACACCTTC; cdr3_aa: CASSTTVDYGYTF
d_call: .; j_call: TRBJ1-2; v_call: TRBV3-1/TRBV3-2; clone_size: .; cdr3_nt: TGTGCCAGCAGCCTTGGACTTCAGGGGATTGACTATGGCTACACCTTC; cdr3_aa: CASSLGLQGIDYGYTF
d_call: TRBD1; j_call: TRBJ1-2; v_call: TRBV28; clone_size: .; cdr3_nt: TGTGCCAGCAATAATTATGGACAGGCCACCTATGGCTACACCTTC; cdr3_aa: CASNNYGQATYGYTF
d_call: TRBD2; j_call: TRBJ2-3; v_call: TRBV10-3; clone_size: .; cdr3_nt: TGTGCCATCAGTACGGGGGGGCCGGCAGATACGCAGTATTTT; cdr3_aa: CAISTGGPADTQYF
d_call: TRBD1; j_call: TRBJ2-1; v_call: TRBV7-2; clone_size: .; cdr3_nt: TGTGCCAGCAGCATCCCCCGGGACAGGGACAATGAGCAGTTCTTC; cdr3_aa: CASSIPRDRDNEQFF
d_call: .; j_call: TRBJ1-1; v_call: TRBV15; clone_size: .; cdr3_nt: TGTGCCACCAGCAGAGATCCGAGGAACCGGAACACTGAAGCTTTCTTT; cdr3_aa: CATSRDPRNRNTEAFF
d_call: TRBD1; j_call: TRBJ1-5; v_call: TRBV2; clone_size: .; cdr3_nt: TGTGCCAGCAACCCACAGGGGGAGAATCAGCCCCAGCATTTT; cdr3_aa: CASNPQGENQPQHF
d_call: .; j_call: TRBJ1-1; v_call: TRBV3-1/TRBV3-2; clone_size: .; cdr3_nt: TGTGCCAGCAGCCCGACAGGTTTTCGGAACACTGAAGCTTTCTTT; cdr3_aa: CASSPTGFRNTEAFF
d_call: TRBD2; j_call: TRBJ2-2; v_call: TRBV19; clone_size: .; cdr3_nt: TGTGCCAGTAGTATAAGCGGGGCCCCAAGGCTGTTTTTT; cdr3_aa: CASSISGAPRLFF
d_call: .; j_call: TRBJ1-5; v_call: TRBV30; clone_size: .; cdr3_nt: TGTGCCTGGAGCGCGGACACAAATCAGCCCCAGCATTTT; cdr3_aa: CAWSADTNQPQHF
d_call: TRBD2; j_call: TRBJ2-5; v_call: TRBV6-2/TRBV6-3; clone_size: .; cdr3_nt: TGTGCCAGCAGTTACTCATCGGCTAGCGGGGCTGATGAGACCCAGTACTTC; cdr3_aa: CASSYSSASGADETQYF
d_call: TRBD2; j_call: TRBJ2-1; v_call: TRBV9; clone_size: .; cdr3_nt: TGTGCCAGCAGCCCATCTAGCGGGGGACTTAAGAATGAGCAGTTCTTC; cdr3_aa: CASSPSSGGLKNEQFF
d_call: .; j_call: TRBJ2-3; v_call: TRBV7-3; clone_size: .; cdr3_nt: TGTGCCAGCAGCTCGCTATCTAGCACAGATACGCAGTATTTT; cdr3_aa: CASSSLSSTDTQYF
d_call: .; j_call: TRBJ1-2; v_call: TRBV10-3; clone_size: .; cdr3_nt: TGTGCCATCAGATCGACTTCTAACTATGGCTACACCTTC; cdr3_aa: CAIRSTSNYGYTF
d_call: .; j_call: TRBJ2-3; v_call: TRBV5-1; clone_size: .; cdr3_nt: TGCGCCAGCGGGTCGGGGGGCCGGGCGTCAGATACGCAGTATTTT; cdr3_aa: CASGSGGRASDTQYF
d_call: .; j_call: TRBJ2-7; v_call: TRBV12-3/TRBV12-4; clone_size: .; cdr3_nt: TGTGCCAGCAGCCCCCCAGGGGTCCACGAGCAGTACTTC; cdr3_aa: CASSPPGVHEQYF
d_call: .; j_call: TRBJ2-1; v_call: TRBV5-1; clone_size: .; cdr3_nt: TGCGCCAGCAGCGGAAGACAGGGAGGCGAGATCAATGAGCAGTTCTTC; cdr3_aa: CASSGRQGGEINEQFF
d_call: TRBD1; j_call: TRBJ1-5; v_call: TRBV7-2; clone_size: .; cdr3_nt: TGTGCCAGCAGCCCCCAGGGGGCGTTGGGTCAGCCCCAGCATTTT; cdr3_aa: CASSPQGALGQPQHF
d_call: TRBD2; j_call: TRBJ2-3; v_call: TRBV7-2; clone_size: .; cdr3_nt: TGTGCCAGCAGCTCCCTTAGACTAGCGGGGGGGCCGTCAGATACGCAGTATTTT; cdr3_aa: CASSSLRLAGGPSDTQYF
d_call: TRBD1; j_call: TRBJ1-3; v_call: TRBV4-3; clone_size: .; cdr3_nt: TGCGCCAGCAGCCAGGCAACCGGGACAGGGATAGACACCATATATTTT; cdr3_aa: CASSQATGTGIDTIYF
d_call: .; j_call: TRBJ2-3; v_call: TRBV13; clone_size: .; cdr3_nt: TGTGCCAGCAGCCGGGGGAATACGCAGTATTTT; cdr3_aa: CASSRGNTQYF
d_call: TRBD2; j_call: TRBJ2-1; v_call: TRBV11-3; clone_size: .; cdr3_nt: TGTGCCAGCAGCTTAGGCGGGGGGGGCTCCTACAATGAGCAGTTCTTC; cdr3_aa: CASSLGGGGSYNEQFF
d_call: TRBD1; j_call: TRBJ1-5; v_call: TRBV28; clone_size: once; cdr3_nt: TGTGCCAGCAACTCCGGGACAGGGCACAATCAGCCCCAGCATTTT; cdr3_aa: CASNSGTGHNQPQHF
d_call: .; j_call: TRBJ2-1; v_call: TRBV7-2; clone_size: .; cdr3_nt: TGTGCCAGCAGGCGGGGACAGACAAACAATGAGCAGTTCTTC; cdr3_aa: CASRRGQTNNEQFF
d_call: .; j_call: TRBJ2-1; v_call: TRBV21-1; clone_size: .; cdr3_nt: TGTGCCAGCAGCAAAGCCTCCGATGAGCAGTTCTTC; cdr3_aa: CASSKASDEQFF
d_call: TRBD2; j_call: TRBJ2-5; v_call: TRBV30; clone_size: .; cdr3_nt: TGTGCCTGGACTAGCGGGGGGTTAAGAGAGACCCAGTACTTC; cdr3_aa: CAWTSGGLRETQYF
d_call: TRBD2; j_call: TRBJ2-5; v_call: TRBV5-6; clone_size: .; cdr3_nt: TGTGCCAGCAGCTTGGGCCTAGCGGGGGTGGTGGAGACCCAGTACTTC; cdr3_aa: CASSLGLAGVVETQYF
d_call: TRBD1; j_call: TRBJ1-6; v_call: TRBV7-9; clone_size: .; cdr3_nt: TGTGCCAGCAGCCCCGACAGGGGCAATTCACCCCTCCACTTT; cdr3_aa: CASSPDRGNSPLHF
d_call: .; j_call: TRBJ2-1; v_call: TRBV30; clone_size: .; cdr3_nt: TGTGCCTGGTCCAAGCAGGGCCCAACGAGGAATGAGCAGTTCTTC; cdr3_aa: CAWSKQGPTRNEQFF
d_call: .; j_call: TRBJ2-7; v_call: TRBV27; clone_size: .; cdr3_nt: TGTGCCAGCAGTCGCAACAGGGTTCAAACCTACGAGCAGTACTTC; cdr3_aa: CASSRNRVQTYEQYF
d_call: .; j_call: TRBJ2-2; v_call: TRBV12-5; clone_size: .; cdr3_nt: TGTGCTAGTGGTTTGGTACTAGGGCCCGGGGAGCTGTTTTTT; cdr3_aa: CASGLVLGPGELFF
d_call: .; j_call: TRBJ2-7; v_call: TRBV5-1; clone_size: once; cdr3_nt: TGCGCCAGCAGCTCCCTCGAGGTCTACGAGCAGTACTTC; cdr3_aa: CASSSLEVYEQYF
d_call: .; j_call: TRBJ2-5; v_call: TRBV5-1; clone_size: .; cdr3_nt: TGCGCCAGCAGCTTCGGCGGGTACCAAGAGACCCAGTACTTC; cdr3_aa: CASSFGGYQETQYF
d_call: TRBD1; j_call: TRBJ1-2; v_call: TRBV29-1; clone_size: .; cdr3_nt: TGCAGCGTAGTTCCGGGACAGGGTGACTACACCTTC; cdr3_aa: CSVVPGQGDYTF
d_call: TRBD1; j_call: TRBJ1-5; v_call: TRBV6-2/TRBV6-3; clone_size: .; cdr3_nt: TGTGCCAGCAGTTACTCGATAGGACAGGGACTTGACAATCAGCCCCAGCATTTT; cdr3_aa: CASSYSIGQGLDNQPQHF
d_call: .; j_call: TRBJ2-1; v_call: TRBV25-1; clone_size: .; cdr3_nt: TGTGCCAGCAGTGATCCCCCCAATGTCAATGAGCAGTTCTTC; cdr3_aa: CASSDPPNVNEQFF
d_call: TRBD1; j_call: TRBJ1-1; v_call: TRBV9; clone_size: .; cdr3_nt: TGTGCCAGCAGCGGACAGGGGATTGACACTGAAGCTTTCTTT; cdr3_aa: CASSGQGIDTEAFF
d_call: .; j_call: TRBJ1-4; v_call: TRBV9; clone_size: .; cdr3_nt: TGTGCCAGCAGCCCCACCCCTAGTGGCGTCACCACTAATGAAAAACTGTTTTTT; cdr3_aa: CASSPTPSGVTTNEKLFF
d_call: .; j_call: TRBJ2-3; v_call: TRBV14; clone_size: .; cdr3_nt: TGTGCCAGCAGCCCTACGGGAGATACGCAGTATTTT; cdr3_aa: CASSPTGDTQYF
d_call: .; j_call: TRBJ1-5; v_call: TRBV6-2/TRBV6-3; clone_size: once; cdr3_nt: TGTGCCAGCAGCCGCCAGGGATATCAGCCCCAGCATTTT; cdr3_aa: CASSRQGYQPQHF
d_call: .; j_call: TRBJ2-2; v_call: TRBV29-1; clone_size: .; cdr3_nt: TGCAGCGTTGAAGTGACAGGGAACACCGGGGAGCTGTTTTTT; cdr3_aa: CSVEVTGNTGELFF
d_call: TRBD1; j_call: TRBJ1-2; v_call: TRBV4-3; clone_size: once; cdr3_nt: TGCGCCAGCAGCCAAGAGACAGGGGGCGGCTACACCTTC; cdr3_aa: CASSQETGGGYTF
d_call: TRBD1; j_call: TRBJ2-3; v_call: TRBV6-5; clone_size: .; cdr3_nt: TGTGCCAGCAGTCTTGGACAGGCGAGAGATACGCAGTATTTT; cdr3_aa: CASSLGQARDTQYF
d_call: .; j_call: TRBJ2-1; v_call: TRBV11-2; clone_size: .; cdr3_nt: TGTGCCAGCAGCTTAGGTGGGGCGAGGAATGAGCAGTTCTTC; cdr3_aa: CASSLGGARNEQFF
d_call: .; j_call: TRBJ1-1; v_call: TRBV5-1; clone_size: .; cdr3_nt: TGCGCCAGCAGCTTGGAAGACGGGGGACGGCTTACTGAAGCTTTCTTT; cdr3_aa: CASSLEDGGRLTEAFF
d_call: .; j_call: TRBJ1-1; v_call: TRBV7-9; clone_size: .; cdr3_nt: TGTGCCAGCAAAGCGAACACTGAAGCTTTCTTT; cdr3_aa: CASKANTEAFF
d_call: TRBD1; j_call: TRBJ1-2; v_call: TRBV7-2; clone_size: .; cdr3_nt: TGTGCCAGCAGCTCCGGGACAGGGGACTTCTATGGCTACACCTTC; cdr3_aa: CASSSGTGDFYGYTF
d_call: TRBD2; j_call: TRBJ2-1; v_call: TRBV27; clone_size: .; cdr3_nt: TGTGCCAGCAGTCCTTGGACTAGCGGGGGTCCCCGCAACAATGAGCAGTTCTTC; cdr3_aa: CASSPWTSGGPRNNEQFF
d_call: .; j_call: TRBJ1-4; v_call: TRBV27; clone_size: .; cdr3_nt: TGTGCCAGTCGACGGGGGAATGAAAAACTGTTTTTT; cdr3_aa: CASRRGNEKLFF
d_call: .; j_call: TRBJ2-7; v_call: TRBV30; clone_size: .; cdr3_nt: TGTGCCTGGACTTGGGGCAGTCTGGCGGAGCAGTACTTC; cdr3_aa: CAWTWGSLAEQYF
d_call: .; j_call: TRBJ1-5; v_call: TRBV5-4; clone_size: .; cdr3_nt: TGTGCCAGCAGCTTGGCCGGTGATCAGCCCCAGCATTTT; cdr3_aa: CASSLAGDQPQHF
d_call: TRBD1; j_call: TRBJ2-2; v_call: TRBV11-2; clone_size: .; cdr3_nt: TGTGCCAGCAGATTGGACAGGGCGAACACCGGGGAGCTGTTTTTT; cdr3_aa: CASRLDRANTGELFF
d_call: .; j_call: TRBJ1-5; v_call: TRBV6-5; clone_size: .; cdr3_nt: TGTGCCAGTAAGGGAGGAATTAGCAATCAGCCCCAGCATTTT; cdr3_aa: CASKGGISNQPQHF
d_call: TRBD2; j_call: TRBJ2-1; v_call: TRBV7-6; clone_size: .; cdr3_nt: TGTGCCAGCAGCCCCACTAGCGGGGGTTACAATGAGCAGTTCTTC; cdr3_aa: CASSPTSGGYNEQFF
d_call: .; j_call: TRBJ1-1; v_call: TRBV9; clone_size: .; cdr3_nt: TGTGCCAGCAGCCCAGCCCCCGCAGTGGCGGCTGAAGCTTTCTTT; cdr3_aa: CASSPAPAVAAEAFF